This TCR beta chain was found in a study of CD8+CD57+ T cells in acquired aplastic anemia. Looking at the study overall: Each DNA sample taken from sorted CD4+ and CD8+ cells came to about 3.2 ug on average.

Profiles of TCR beta VDJ and CDR3 were generated from a genomic DNA template. TCRdb analysed the reads with MiXCR anew, one entry per CDR3 protein. The table lists 95,000 to 120,000 distinct CDR3 sequences, 51% of them singletons. V trimming: 6 bases; J trimming: 4 bases; junction bases outside the gene matches: 9. This CDR3 comprises 15 residues. Per the germline V gene, CDR1 is SNHLY and CDR2 is FYNNEI. Whole-study findings and limits: Some 31 sequences, all CD8+ CDR3, were shared between patients and controls.

About this clonotype itself: The target antigen is unknown.

This sequence was found in a human donor in good health, serving as a control. The sample consisted of sorted CD4+, CD8+, or CD8+CD57+ T cells (not recorded which) from PBMCs. The chain couples TRBV2 to TRBJ1-2, with 9 bases fitting TRBD1. CDR3 amino acids: CASSQRTGAIYGYTF. The CDR3 region has the DNA TGTGCCAGCAGCCAACGGACAGGGGCCATCTATGGCTACACCTTC.